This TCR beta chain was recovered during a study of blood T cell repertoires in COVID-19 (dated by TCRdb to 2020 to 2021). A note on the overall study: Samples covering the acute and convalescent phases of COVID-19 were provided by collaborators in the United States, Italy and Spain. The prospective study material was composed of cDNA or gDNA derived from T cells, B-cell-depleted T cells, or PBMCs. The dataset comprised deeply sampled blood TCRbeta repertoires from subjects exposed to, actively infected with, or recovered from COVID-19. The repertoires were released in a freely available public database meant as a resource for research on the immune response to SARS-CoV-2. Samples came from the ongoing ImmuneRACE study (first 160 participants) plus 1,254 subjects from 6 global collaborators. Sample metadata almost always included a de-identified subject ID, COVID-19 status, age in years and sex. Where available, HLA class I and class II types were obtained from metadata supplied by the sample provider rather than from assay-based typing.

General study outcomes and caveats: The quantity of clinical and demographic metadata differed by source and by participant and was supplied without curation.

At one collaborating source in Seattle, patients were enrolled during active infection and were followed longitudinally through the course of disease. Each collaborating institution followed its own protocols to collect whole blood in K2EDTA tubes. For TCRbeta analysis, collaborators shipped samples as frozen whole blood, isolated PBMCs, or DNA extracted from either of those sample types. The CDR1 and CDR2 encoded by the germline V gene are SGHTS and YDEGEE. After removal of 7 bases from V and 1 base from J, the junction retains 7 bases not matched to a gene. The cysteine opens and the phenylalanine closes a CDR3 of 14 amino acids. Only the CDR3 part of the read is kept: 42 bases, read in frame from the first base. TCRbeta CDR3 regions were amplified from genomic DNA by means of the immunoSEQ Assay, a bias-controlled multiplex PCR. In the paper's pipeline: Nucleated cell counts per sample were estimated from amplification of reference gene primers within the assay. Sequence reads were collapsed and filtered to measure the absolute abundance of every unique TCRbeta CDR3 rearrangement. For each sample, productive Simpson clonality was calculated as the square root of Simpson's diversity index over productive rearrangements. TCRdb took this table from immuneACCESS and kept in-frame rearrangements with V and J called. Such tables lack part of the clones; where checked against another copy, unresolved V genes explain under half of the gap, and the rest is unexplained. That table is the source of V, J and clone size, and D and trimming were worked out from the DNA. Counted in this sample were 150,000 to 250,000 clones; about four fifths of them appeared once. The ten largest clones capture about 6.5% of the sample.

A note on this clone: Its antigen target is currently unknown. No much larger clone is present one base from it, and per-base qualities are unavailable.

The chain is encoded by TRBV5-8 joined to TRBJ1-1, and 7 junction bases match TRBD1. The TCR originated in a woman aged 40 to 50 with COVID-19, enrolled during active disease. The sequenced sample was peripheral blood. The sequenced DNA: TGTGCCAGCTTATACAGGGGACAGAACACTGAAGCTTTCTTT. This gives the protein CASLYRGQNTEAFF.